Following are 9 T cell receptor beta chains from one sample sequenced in a study of glioma-infiltrating T cells. Using RNA template, CDR3s of TCR alpha and beta were amplified with iRepertoire arm-PCR. From the multiplex PCR reads, TCRdb called clonotypes with MiXCR, one entry per CDR3 protein. Counted here are tens of thousands of distinct CDR3 sequences, 40% occurring once; the ten biggest clones make up approximately 38%. Sequencing was done on a sample of glioma tissue, nonneoplastic brain tissue, or PBMCs (not recorded which). These receptor sequences come from a human donor with low-grade glioma or glioblastoma, undergoing nonglioma brain surgery, or in good health (not recorded which).

Comment on this clonotype: At one of its ends the junction is not consistent with the germline gene, which may arise from a read error. This chain links TRBV12-3 or TRBV12-4 with TRBJ1-5; D not certain. The CDR3 totals 13 residues. The CDR3 reads CASFGYFFQSQHF. For the CDR3, the DNA is TGTGCCAGCTTTGGCTATTTCTTTCAGTCCCAGCATTTT.

This clonotype was recorded at least ten times. This sequence joins TRBV7-9 and TRBJ1-1; TRBD1 matches 7 bases. After removal of 6 bases from V and 0 bases from J, the junction contained 16 bases not matched to a gene. There are 18 residues in the CDR3. Germline values: CDR1 SEHNR, CDR2 FQNEAQ (reference sequence). CDR3 in DNA: TGTGCCAGCAGGTCTATGACAGGGCGGATCAACATGAACACTGAAGCTTTCTTT. As protein: CASRSMTGRINMNTEAFF.

V gene TRBV6-1 combines with J gene TRBJ1-1; D is ambiguous. CDR3 length equals 15 residues. The V end lost 5 bases, the J end lost 0 bases, and 13 bases lay between the germline ends. CDR1 is MNHNS, CDR2 SASEGT, per germline. CDR3 sequence: CASSRLHGVNTEAFF. In DNA form, the CDR3 reads TGTGCCAGCAGTAGGTTACATGGAGTGAACACTGAAGCTTTCTTT.

This clonotype appeared many times. The rearrangement links TRBV6-1 to TRBJ2-2; 11 bases line up with TRBD1. The junction had 5 bases not matched to a gene; V was cut back by 3 bases and J by 5 bases. This CDR3 is built from 16 residues. Germline loops: CDR1 MNHNS, CDR2 SASEGT. This chain's CDR3 is CASSDVDRGPTGELFF. Here the CDR3 DNA reads TGTGCCAGCAGTGATGTGGACAGGGGGCCAACCGGGGAGCTGTTTTTT.

This clonotype came up many times. The chain combines TRBV12-3 or TRBV12-4 with TRBJ2-6; weak D call: TRBD1 (6 bases). Deletions cut 6 bases from V and 0 bases from J, with 18 bases between. This CDR3 region has 18 residues. The CDR3 loop is CASRPFDRPLSGANVLTF. CDR3 in DNA: TGTGCCAGCAGACCCTTCGACAGGCCCCTCTCTGGGGCCAACGTCCTGACTTTC.

This clonotype occurred many times. V is TRBV7-9 and J is TRBJ2-1, with unresolved D. Germline V gene sequence: CDR1 SEHNR, CDR2 FQNEAQ (reference sequence). V was shortened by 5 bases and J by 6 bases, with 11 bases between the two germline ends. This CDR3 comprises 13 residues. CDR3 sequence reads: CASSRAPSNEQFF. The DNA for the CDR3 is TGTGCCAGCAGCCGGGCCCCAAGCAATGAGCAGTTCTTC.

This clonotype was recorded once. Its ends do not fully match the called genes, so a read error is possible. The V and J genes are TRBV2 and TRBJ2-1, with 9 positions matching TRBD2. This CDR3 contains 17 residues. Germline V gene sequence: CDR1 SNHLY, CDR2 FYNNEI. The CDR3 bases are TGTGCCTGCAGTGCTGACCCGACTAGCGGCTCCTACAATGAGCAGTTCTTC. Its protein is CACSADPTSGSYNEQFF.

This clonotype came up many times. The rearrangement links TRBV19 to TRBJ1-5, with TRBD1 identical over 9 bases. Germline CDR1 reads LNHDA; CDR2 reads SQIVND (reference sequence). CDR3 length: 14 residues. V gave up 8 bases and J gave up 4 bases; unmatched junction bases: 6. CDR3 amino acids: CASVDRGGNQPQHF. For the CDR3, the DNA is TGTGCCAGTGTCGACAGGGGGGGAAATCAGCCCCAGCATTTT.

This clonotype appeared a single time. The chain uses TRBV4-3 and TRBJ2-1; TRBD1 or TRBD2 may be the D gene (7 bases each). V lost 1 base, J lost 4 bases, and 14 bases lay in between. Germline V gene lookup returns CDR1 LGHNA and CDR2 YSLEER. The CDR3 sequence is 16 residues long. CDR3 DNA sequence: TGCGCCAGCAGCCAAGCTATCAGGGGGGGGTACAATGAGCAGTTCTTC. Its protein is CASSQAIRGGYNEQFF.